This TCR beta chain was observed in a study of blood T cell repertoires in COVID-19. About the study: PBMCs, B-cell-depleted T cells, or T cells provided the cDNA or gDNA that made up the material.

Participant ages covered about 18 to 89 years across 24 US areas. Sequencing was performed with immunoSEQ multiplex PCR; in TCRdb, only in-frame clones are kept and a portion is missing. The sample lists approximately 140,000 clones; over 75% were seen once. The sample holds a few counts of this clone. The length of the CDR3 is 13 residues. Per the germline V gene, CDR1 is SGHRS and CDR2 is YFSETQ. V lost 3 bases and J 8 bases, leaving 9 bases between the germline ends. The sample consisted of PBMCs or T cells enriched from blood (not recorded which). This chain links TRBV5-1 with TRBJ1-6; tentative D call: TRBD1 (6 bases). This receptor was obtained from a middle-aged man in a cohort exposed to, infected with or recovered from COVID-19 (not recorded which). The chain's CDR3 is CASSSSGDSPLHF. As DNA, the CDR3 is TGCGCCAGCAGCTCTTCAGGGGATTCACCCCTCCACTTT.